The 27 T cell receptor delta chains reported below all come from one sample, sequenced in a study of gamma-delta chains in newborns, infants, children. TCRdb reanalysed the reads with CATT. The data contain thousands of delta-chain clones, 0.65% to 0.8% of them singletons. Sequencing was done on a sample of blood. These receptor sequences come from a child who was a newborn, infant or young child, either healthy, febrile or measles-vaccinated (not recorded which).

This clone was counted a few times. A much larger clone lies a single base off, so this may be a read error. Other DNA sequences from this sample encode an identical CDR3 as well. The chain recombines TRDV2 with TRDJ2; 9 nucleotides agree with TRDD3. The ends lost 1 base at V and 8 bases at J; junction bases unmatched: 13. CDR1 and CDR2 (germline): GEAIGNYY, EKD. CDR3 length: 17 amino acids. This chain's CDR3 is CACDTVGLGDKTAQLFF. In DNA form, the CDR3 reads TGTGCCTGTGACACGGTTGGGTTGGGGGATAAGACCGCACAACTCTTCTTT.

Turning to this clone: A far larger clone is just one base off, so this is likely a read error. This sample includes further DNA sequences coding for the same CDR3. The V gene is TRDV2, the J gene TRDJ1, with 8 bases matching TRDD3. This CDR3 contains 12 residues. CDR1 is GEAIGNYY and CDR2 is EKD in the germline V gene. Here the CDR3 DNA reads TGTGCCTGTGGGGGATACACCGCTAAACTCATCTTT. Its translation: CACGGYTAKLIF.

This clone was observed a few times. The protein in TCRdb stems from a much larger clone and differs at residue 4 from this DNA's translation, likely a read error; here the protein is translated from the DNA. The gene calls are TRDV2 and TRDJ3; 11 bases are a match to TRDD3. The germline CDR1 and CDR2 sequences are GEAIGNYY and EKD. The V gene end was trimmed by 5 bases and the J gene end by 2 bases; junction bases not matched to a gene: 7. The CDR3 runs to 18 residues. The CDR3 is CACGKILGDTWDTRQMFF. CDR3 coding DNA: TGTGCCTGTGGCAAAATACTGGGGGATACCTGGGACACCCGACAGATGTTTTTC.

In its sample, this clone is medium-sized. CDR3 residues: CACDTVGDRSWDTRQMFF. The DNA of the CDR3 is TGTGCCTGTGACACCGTGGGGGATCGATCCTGGGACACCCGACAGATGTTTTTC. V is TRDV2 and J is TRDJ3, with 8 bases identical to TRDD3. Germline loops: CDR1 GEAIGNYY, CDR2 EKD. Unmatched junction bases numbered 4, after V lost 0 bases and J lost 1 base. The CDR3 is 18 amino acids.

Note on this clone: A read error likely explains this, since a far larger clone differs by one base. The sample holds other DNA sequences that translate to the same CDR3. This rearrangement joins TRDV2 to TRDJ2, with 9 bases lining up with TRDD3. This CDR3 contains 18 residues. Looked up from germline, CDR1 is GEAIGNYY and CDR2 is EKD. The CDR3 region is CACDPVGDIKFSAAQLFF. The CDR3 DNA reads TGTGCCTGTGACCCGGTGGGGGATATCAAATTTTCGGCAGCACAACTCTTCTTC.

This clone was observed a few times. The translation of this DNA and the TCRdb protein of a much larger clone differ at residue 11, probably owing to a read error; the protein shown here is translated from the DNA. This chain links TRDV2 with TRDJ1, with 7 positions matching TRDD3. The junction had 11 bases not matched to a gene; V was cut back by 1 base and J by 4 bases. This CDR3 comprises 16 residues. Germline CDR1 is GEAIGNYY and CDR2 is EKD. The CDR3, as DNA: TGTGCCTGTGACACTTTATCCACTGGGGTTGACGATAAACTCATCTTT. Translated: CACDTLSTGVDDKLIF.

This clone was seen a few times. TCRdb lists the protein of a much larger clone for this DNA, which differs at residue 15, so this is likely a read error; the protein given here is translated from the DNA itself. This rearrangement joins TRDV2 to TRDJ3; TRDD3 aligns across 9 bases. The CDR3 sequence is 18 residues long. Per germline, CDR1 GEAIGNYY and CDR2 EKD. DNA for the CDR3: TGTGCCTGTGACACCGGGGATACGCGCTCCTGGGACACCCGACGGATGTTTTTC. It is translated as CACDTGDTRSWDTRRMFF.

This clone came up a few times. The V gene is TRDV2, the J gene TRDJ3, with 8 nucleotides matching TRDD3. The length of the CDR3 is 19 residues. Germline trimming cut 1 base from V and 0 bases from J; bases unmatched to any gene: 7. Germline CDR1 and CDR2: GEAIGNYY and EKD. In DNA form, the CDR3 reads TGTGCCTGTGACACTGGGGGATCCTCGCTCTCCTGGGACACCCGACAGATGTTTTTC. Translation gives CACDTGGSSLSWDTRQMFF.

This clone was seen more than once but under ten times. This sequence is one base from a far larger clone and is likely a read error. The chain is built from TRDV2 and TRDJ3; 11 bases are shared with TRDD3. The CDR3 covers 18 residues. Germline assignment: CDR1 GEAIGNYY and CDR2 EKD. V gave up 3 bases and J gave up 2 bases; unmatched junction bases: 5. In nucleotides, the CDR3 is TGTGCCTGTGACGGACTGGGGGATAGAACCTGGGACACCCGACAGATGTTTTTC. This encodes CACDGLGDRTWDTRQMFF.

This clone was observed a few times. At one of its ends the junction is not consistent with the germline gene, which may arise from a read error. The V gene is TRDV2, the J gene TRDJ2; 13 bases are a match to TRDD3. Germline values: CDR1 GEAIGNYY, CDR2 EKD. The CDR3 runs to 15 residues. In DNA, the CDR3 is TGTGCCTGTGAAGTACTGGGGGATACGCCAGCACACCTCTTCTTT. Translating gives CACEVLGDTPAHLFF.

Note on this clone: The TCRdb protein, from a much larger clone, departs from this DNA's translation at residue 11, likely by read error; the protein shown derives from the DNA. The V gene is TRDV2, the J gene TRDJ3; D is perhaps TRDD3 (6 bases). CDR1 GEAIGNYY and CDR2 EKD come from the germline V gene. This CDR3 has 18 amino acids. The DNA for the CDR3 is TGTGCCTGTGACACCTGGGGGCCCAGCTCCCGGGACACCCGACAGATGTTTTTC. Its protein is CACDTWGPSSRDTRQMFF.

This clone was seen a handful of times. One base away lies a much larger clone, so this may be a sequencing read error. V usage is TRDV2 and J usage is TRDJ2; 9 bases fit TRDD3. Germline loops: CDR1 GEAIGNYY, CDR2 EKD. The CDR3 is 15 amino acids. The CDR3 sequence is CACEALGDLTAHLFF. CDR3 DNA sequence: TGTGCCTGTGAGGCCCTGGGGGATTTGACAGCACACCTCTTCTTT.

Points on this clone: A much larger clone lies one base from this, so it may be a read error. Other DNA sequences in this specimen translate into the identical CDR3. The V call is TRDV2, the J call TRDJ3; 8 bases map to TRDD3. This CDR3 is built from 18 residues. V lost 1 base to trimming and J lost 4 bases; unmatched junction nucleotides: 8. CDR1 is GEAIGNYY and CDR2 is EKD in the germline V gene. In DNA form, the CDR3 reads TGTGCCTGTGACACAGCTGGGGGACGGTCATGGGACACCCGACAGATGTTTTTC. This encodes CACDTAGGRSWDTRQMFF.

Of note for this clone: TCRdb's protein, taken from a much larger clone, differs from this DNA's translation at residue 8, likely owing to a read error; the protein displayed comes from the DNA. The V gene is TRDV2, the J gene TRDJ1, with D possibly matching TRDD3 (6 bases). Per the germline V gene, CDR1 is GEAIGNYY and CDR2 is EKD. This CDR3 region has 16 residues. The V end was cut by 1 base, the J end by 4 bases, with 18 bases between. In DNA form, the CDR3 reads TGTGCCTGTGACACTTTATCCGCTGGGGTTGGCGATAAACTCATCTTT. It translates to CACDTLSAGVGDKLIF.

This clone was detected only a few times. This DNA translates differently at residue 4 from the TCRdb protein, which is that of a much larger clone; a read error is likely, and the protein shown is the DNA's own translation. The chain is built from TRDV2 and TRDJ3; 9 bases line up with TRDD3. The CDR3 covers 19 residues. J lost 0 bases, V lost 5 bases, and 10 bases had no gene match. The V gene's germline CDR1 is GEAIGNYY and CDR2 EKD. The CDR3 sequence is CACGTWGISPSWDTRQMFF. The CDR3 nucleotides read TGTGCCTGTGGCACGTGGGGGATATCCCCCTCCTGGGACACCCGACAGATGTTTTTC.

This clone was observed a few times. TCRdb shows a much larger clone's protein in place of this DNA's translation, and the two differ at residue 11, likely through a read error; the protein shown is translated from the DNA. The V gene is TRDV2, the J gene TRDJ3; 9 bases agree with TRDD3. The CDR3 has 18 amino acids. Germline-derived CDR1 and CDR2 are GEAIGNYY and EKD. CDR3 bases: TGTGCCTGTGACACCGGGGATACGCGCTCCCGGGACACCCGACAGATGTTTTTC. It yields the protein CACDTGDTRSRDTRQMFF.

With respect to this clone: A much larger clonotype is one base distant, so this may be a read error. The V call is TRDV2, the J call TRDJ3, with 9 bases that match TRDD3. The germline CDR1 and CDR2 sequences are GEAIGNYY and EKD. The CDR3 spans 17 residues. CDR3 in amino acids: CACDTWGINWDTRQVFF. DNA of the CDR3: TGTGCCTGTGACACCTGGGGGATAAACTGGGACACCCGACAGGTGTTTTTC.

With regard to this clone: This is likely an artifact of a read error, given a far larger clone one base away. V usage is TRDV2 and J usage is TRDJ3; 10 nucleotides match TRDD3. Germline V CDR1 and CDR2: GEAIGNYY, EKD. This CDR3 contains 17 residues. The CDR3 DNA reads as TGTGCCTGTGACAATACTGGGGGATCCTGTGACACCCGACAGATGTTTTTC. It translates to CACDNTGGSCDTRQMFF.

Notes on this clone: The protein TCRdb gives is from a much larger clone and does not agree with this DNA's translation at residue 17, likely a read error; the protein shown here comes from the DNA. This sequence joins TRDV2 and TRDJ1; 11 bases map to TRDD3. This CDR3 spans 19 amino acids. Germline CDR1 and CDR2: GEAIGNYY and EKD. Here the CDR3 reads CACDTVGGGYAPGTDKPIF. CDR3 bases: TGTGCCTGTGACACCGTAGGTGGGGGATACGCACCTGGCACCGATAAACCCATCTTT.

A note on this clone: The germline gene is not matched at one end of the junction; a read error may be the cause. The chain is built from TRDV1 and TRDJ1, with TRDD2 as a possible D gene (5 bases). The CDR3 runs 11 residues. Germline V gene sequence: CDR1 TSWWSYY, CDR2 QGS. In nucleotides, the CDR3 is TGTGCTCTTGGGAACCTCCCTATCCTATTCTTT. Translation gives CALGNLPILFF.

This clone showed up just a few times. The TCRdb protein, from a much larger clone, departs from this DNA's translation at residue 9, likely by read error; the protein shown derives from the DNA. The J gene is TRDJ3, the V gene TRDV2, with TRDD3 matching over 7 bases. Germline trimming cut 1 base from V and 0 bases from J; bases unmatched to any gene: 5. Germline V gene data show CDR1 as GEAIGNYY and CDR2 as EKD. The CDR3 totals 18 residues. The chain's CDR3 is CACDTGGPNSWDTRQMFF. The CDR3 nucleotides read TGTGCCTGTGACACTGGGGGACCCAACTCCTGGGACACCCGACAGATGTTTTTC.

The table lists this clone with a few counts. The protein TCRdb gives is from a much larger clone and does not agree with this DNA's translation at residue 15, likely a read error; the protein shown here comes from the DNA. The chain links TRDV2 to TRDJ3; 10 bases match TRDD3. This CDR3 has 20 amino acids. In germline, CDR1 is GEAIGNYY, CDR2 EKD. CDR3 residues: CACDTIGGYASSWDARQMFF. The CDR3 bases are TGTGCCTGTGACACGATCGGGGGATACGCGAGCTCCTGGGACGCCCGACAGATGTTTTTC.

By frequency in the sample, this clone is medium-sized. The same CDR3 arises from other DNA sequences in this sample as well. This rearrangement joins TRDV2 to TRDJ3; possible D gene TRDD3, 6 bases. V lost 0 bases and J 1 base, leaving 9 bases between the germline ends. Germline CDR1 is GEAIGNYY and CDR2 is EKD. The CDR3 spans 17 residues. CDR3 sequence: CACDTVLGSWDTRQMFF. CDR3 in DNA: TGTGCCTGTGACACCGTACTGGGTTCCTGGGACACCCGACAGATGTTTTTC.

With regard to this clone: The DNA is left out, because the CDR3 cannot be placed on it with certainty; the CDR3 is given as TCRdb lists it. Other DNA sequences in the sample encode the same CDR3. V and J are TRDV2 and TRDJ3; no check of the table's D call, TRDD3, against the DNA was made. Germline lookup yields CDR1 GEAIGNYY and CDR2 EKD. From its first to its last residue, the CDR3 has 18 amino acids. Here the CDR3 reads CACDTWGMGSWDTRQMFF.

This clone was picked up a small number of times. TCRdb's listed protein matches a much larger clone and diverges from this DNA's translation at residue 4, likely through a read error; the protein shown comes from the DNA. V and J are TRDV2 and TRDJ2; perhaps TRDD3 as D (6 bases). Trimming removed 5 bases from V and 8 bases from J, with 17 bases in between. From germline, CDR1 is GEAIGNYY and CDR2 EKD. CDR3 size: 14 residues. The CDR3 spells CACGALGIRAQLFF. In DNA, the CDR3 is TGTGCCTGTGGCGCCTTGGGGATCAGGGCACAACTCTTCTTT.

This clone showed up just a few times. The junction shows a germline mismatch at one end, possibly a read error. The chain links TRDV2 to TRDJ3, with 7 bases lining up with TRDD3. The CDR3 sequence is 18 residues long. CDR1 is GEAIGNYY, CDR2 EKD, per germline. The CDR3 is CASDEWGTSSWDTRQMFF. The CDR3 coding sequence is TGTGCCAGTGACGAATGGGGGACCAGCTCCTGGGACACCCGACAGATGTTTTTC.

By frequency in the sample, this clone is medium-sized. The chain recombines TRDV2 with TRDJ3; D possibly corresponds to TRDD3 (6 bases). Germline values: CDR1 GEAIGNYY, CDR2 EKD. Trimming removed 3 bases from V and 1 base from J, with 9 bases in between. This CDR3 comprises 16 residues. Here the CDR3 reads CACDALGSWDTRQMFF. The CDR3 coding sequence is TGTGCCTGTGACGCACTGGGATCCTGGGACACCCGACAGATGTTTTTC.